This T cell receptor (beta chain) comes out of a study of spatial heterogeneity in lung cancer. TCRdb re-derived calls from the 5' RACE reads in MiXCR, one entry per CDR3 protein. The sample includes 39,000 or so distinct CDR3 sequences, 7.5% seen only once; the top ten take about 26%. As for time point: sample taken at primary tumor resection. The CDR3 length is 17 residues. Trimming removed 5 bases from V and 5 bases from J; junction bases left unmatched: 10. Looked up from germline, CDR1 is SGHTA and CDR2 is FQGTGA. This chain joins TRBV7-3 and TRBJ2-2; 11 positions agree with TRBD1. The material sequenced was PBMCs, taken at surgery. The sequence was collected from a male donor with early-stage non-small cell lung cancer. CDR3 DNA: TGTGCCAGCAGCCCCATATCGGACAGGGGGCTGACCGGGGAGCTGTTTTTT. It translates to CASSPISDRGLTGELFF.